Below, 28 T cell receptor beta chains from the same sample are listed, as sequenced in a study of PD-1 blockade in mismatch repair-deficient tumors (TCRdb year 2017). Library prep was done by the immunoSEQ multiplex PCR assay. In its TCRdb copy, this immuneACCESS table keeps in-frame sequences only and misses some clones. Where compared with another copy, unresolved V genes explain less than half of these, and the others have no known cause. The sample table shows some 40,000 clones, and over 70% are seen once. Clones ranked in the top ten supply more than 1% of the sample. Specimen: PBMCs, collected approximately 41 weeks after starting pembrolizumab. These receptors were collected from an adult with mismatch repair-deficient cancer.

In nucleotides, the CDR3 is TGTGCCAGCAGCCCCCGGGGTAGCGGGAGCGTTACCGGGGAGCTGTTTTTT. Translation: CASSPRGSGSVTGELFF. The chain has TRBV7-3 and TRBJ2-2; 9 positions match TRBD2. This CDR3 comprises 17 residues. The germline gives CDR1 SGHTA, CDR2 FQGTGA. V lost 5 bases, J lost 5 bases, and 12 bases stayed unmatched.

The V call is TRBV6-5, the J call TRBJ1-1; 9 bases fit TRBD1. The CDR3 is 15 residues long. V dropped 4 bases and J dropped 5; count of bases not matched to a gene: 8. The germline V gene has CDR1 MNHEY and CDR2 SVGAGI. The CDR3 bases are TGTGCCAGCAGTTCCAACAGGGGGCTAAGAACTGAAGCTTTCTTT. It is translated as CASSSNRGLRTEAFF.

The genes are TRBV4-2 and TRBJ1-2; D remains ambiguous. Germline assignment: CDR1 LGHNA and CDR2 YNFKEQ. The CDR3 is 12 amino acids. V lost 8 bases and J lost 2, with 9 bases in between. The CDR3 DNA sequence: TGTGCCAGCGGCGGTCGGAACTATGGCTACACCTTC. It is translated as CASGGRNYGYTF.

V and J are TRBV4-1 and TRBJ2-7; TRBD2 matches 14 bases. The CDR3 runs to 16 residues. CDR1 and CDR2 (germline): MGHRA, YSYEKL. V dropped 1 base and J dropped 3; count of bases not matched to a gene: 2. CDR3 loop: CASSQAGTSGSYEQYF. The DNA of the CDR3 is TGCGCCAGCAGCCAAGCTGGGACTAGCGGGAGCTACGAGCAGTACTTC.

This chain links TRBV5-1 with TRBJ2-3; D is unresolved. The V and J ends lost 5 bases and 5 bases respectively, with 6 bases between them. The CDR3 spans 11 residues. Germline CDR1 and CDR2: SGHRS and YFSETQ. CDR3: CASRLEDTQYF. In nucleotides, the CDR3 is TGCGCCAGCAGACTCGAAGATACGCAGTATTTT.

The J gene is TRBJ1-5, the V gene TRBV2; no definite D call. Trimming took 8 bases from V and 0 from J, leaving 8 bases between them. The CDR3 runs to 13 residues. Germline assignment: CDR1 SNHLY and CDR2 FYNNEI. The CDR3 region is CASASYSNQPQHF. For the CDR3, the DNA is TGTGCCAGCGCGTCCTATAGCAATCAGCCCCAGCATTTT.

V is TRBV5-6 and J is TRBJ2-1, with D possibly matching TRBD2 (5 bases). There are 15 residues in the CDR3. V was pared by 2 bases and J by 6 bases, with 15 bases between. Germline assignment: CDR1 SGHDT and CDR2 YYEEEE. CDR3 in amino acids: CASSFLDPEVNEQFF. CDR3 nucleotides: TGTGCCAGCAGCTTCCTTGACCCGGAGGTCAATGAGCAGTTCTTC.

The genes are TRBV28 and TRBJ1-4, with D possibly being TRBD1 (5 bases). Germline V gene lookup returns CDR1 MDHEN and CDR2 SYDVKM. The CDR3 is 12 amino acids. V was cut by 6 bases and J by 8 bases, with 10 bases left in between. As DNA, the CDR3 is TGTGCCAGCAGGGACGGGGGGGAAAAACTGTTTTTT. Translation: CASRDGGEKLFF.

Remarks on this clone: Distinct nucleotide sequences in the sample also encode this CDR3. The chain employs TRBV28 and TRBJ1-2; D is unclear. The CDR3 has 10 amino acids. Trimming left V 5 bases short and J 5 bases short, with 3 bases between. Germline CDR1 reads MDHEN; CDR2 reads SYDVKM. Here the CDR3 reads CASSQYGYTF. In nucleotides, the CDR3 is TGTGCCAGCAGTCAGTATGGCTACACCTTC.

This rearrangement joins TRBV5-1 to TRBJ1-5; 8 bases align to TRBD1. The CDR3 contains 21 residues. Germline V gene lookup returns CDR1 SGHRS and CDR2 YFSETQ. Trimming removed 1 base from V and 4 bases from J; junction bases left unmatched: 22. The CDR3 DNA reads TGCGCCAGCAGCTTGATGAATCGTCAGGGGGCGAGTTTGGATATAAATCAGCCCCAGCATTTT. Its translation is CASSLMNRQGASLDINQPQHF.

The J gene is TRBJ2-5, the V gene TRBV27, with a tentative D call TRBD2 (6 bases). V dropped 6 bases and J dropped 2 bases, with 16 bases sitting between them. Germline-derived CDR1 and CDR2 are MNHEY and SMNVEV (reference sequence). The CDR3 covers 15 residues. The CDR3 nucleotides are TGTGCCAGCAGCTTTTTGGCTAGCGCACAAGAGACCCAGTACTTC. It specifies CASSFLASAQETQYF.

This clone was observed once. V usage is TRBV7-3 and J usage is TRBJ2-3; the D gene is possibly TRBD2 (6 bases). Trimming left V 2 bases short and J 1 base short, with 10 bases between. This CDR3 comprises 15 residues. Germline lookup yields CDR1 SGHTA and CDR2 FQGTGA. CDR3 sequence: CASSLGTLGTDTQYF. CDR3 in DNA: TGTGCCAGCAGCTTAGGGACTCTCGGCACAGATACGCAGTATTTT.

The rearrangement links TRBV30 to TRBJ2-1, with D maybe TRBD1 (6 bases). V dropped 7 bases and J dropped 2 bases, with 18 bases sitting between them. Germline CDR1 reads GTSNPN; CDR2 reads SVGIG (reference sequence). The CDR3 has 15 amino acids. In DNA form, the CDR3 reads TGTGCCTCCCGCTTGGGGGCGGGTCCCTACAATGAGCAGTTCTTC. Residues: CASRLGAGPYNEQFF.

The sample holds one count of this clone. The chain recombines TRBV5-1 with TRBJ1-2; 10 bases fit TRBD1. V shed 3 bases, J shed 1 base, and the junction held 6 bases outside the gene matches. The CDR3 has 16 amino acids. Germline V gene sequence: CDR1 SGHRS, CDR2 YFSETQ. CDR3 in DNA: TGCGCCAGCAGCTCCGGGACAGGGGTGGTTAACTATGGCTACACCTTC. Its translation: CASSSGTGVVNYGYTF.

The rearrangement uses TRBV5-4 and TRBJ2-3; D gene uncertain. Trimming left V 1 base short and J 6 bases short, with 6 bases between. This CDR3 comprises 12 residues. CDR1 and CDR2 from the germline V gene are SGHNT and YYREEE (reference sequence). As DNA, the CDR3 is TGTGCCAGCAGCTTGAGCGTTGATACGCAGTATTTT. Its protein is CASSLSVDTQYF.

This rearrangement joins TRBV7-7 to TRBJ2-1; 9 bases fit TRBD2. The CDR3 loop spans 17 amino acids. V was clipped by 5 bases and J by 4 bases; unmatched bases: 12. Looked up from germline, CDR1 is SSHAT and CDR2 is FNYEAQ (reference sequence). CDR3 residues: CASSETLSSGGYNEQFF. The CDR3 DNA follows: TGTGCCAGCAGCGAGACTTTATCCAGCGGGGGGTACAATGAGCAGTTCTTC.

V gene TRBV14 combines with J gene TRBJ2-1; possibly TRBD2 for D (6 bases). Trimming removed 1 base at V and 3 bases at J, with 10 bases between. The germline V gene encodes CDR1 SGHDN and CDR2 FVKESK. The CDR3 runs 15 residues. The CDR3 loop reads CASSQGRGDYNEQFF. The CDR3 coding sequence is TGTGCCAGCAGCCAAGGGAGGGGTGACTACAATGAGCAGTTCTTC.

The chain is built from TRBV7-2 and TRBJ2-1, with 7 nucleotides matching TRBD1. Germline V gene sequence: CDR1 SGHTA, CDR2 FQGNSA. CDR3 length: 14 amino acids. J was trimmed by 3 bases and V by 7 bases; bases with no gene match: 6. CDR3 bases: TGTGCCAGCAACCCTGGGGACAGCTACAATGAGCAGTTCTTC. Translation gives CASNPGDSYNEQFF. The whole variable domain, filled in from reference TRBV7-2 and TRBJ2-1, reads GAGVSQSPSNKVTEKGKDVELRCDPISGHTALYWYRQSLGQGLEFLIYFQGNSAPDKSGLPSDRFSAERTGGSVSTLTIQRTQQEDSAVYLCASNPGDSYNEQFFGPGTRLTVL.

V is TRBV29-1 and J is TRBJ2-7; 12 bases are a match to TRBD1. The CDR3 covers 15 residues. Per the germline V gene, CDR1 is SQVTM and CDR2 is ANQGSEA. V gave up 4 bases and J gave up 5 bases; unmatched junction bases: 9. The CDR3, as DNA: TGCAGCGTTGCAAAGGGGGACAGGGGGCGCGACGAGCAGTACTTC. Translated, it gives CSVAKGDRGRDEQYF.

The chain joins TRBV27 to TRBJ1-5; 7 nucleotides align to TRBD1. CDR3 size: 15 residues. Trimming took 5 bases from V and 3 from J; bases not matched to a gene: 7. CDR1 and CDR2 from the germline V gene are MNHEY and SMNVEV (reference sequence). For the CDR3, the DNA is TGTGCCAGCAGTATAAGACAGGGACACAATCAGCCCCAGCATTTT. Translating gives CASSIRQGHNQPQHF.

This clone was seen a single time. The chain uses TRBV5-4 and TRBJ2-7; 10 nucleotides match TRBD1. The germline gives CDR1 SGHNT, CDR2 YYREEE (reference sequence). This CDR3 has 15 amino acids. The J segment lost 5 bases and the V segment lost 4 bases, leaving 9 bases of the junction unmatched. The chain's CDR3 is CASSPGTGVIDEQYF. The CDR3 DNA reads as TGTGCCAGCAGCCCCGGGACAGGGGTTATTGACGAGCAGTACTTC.

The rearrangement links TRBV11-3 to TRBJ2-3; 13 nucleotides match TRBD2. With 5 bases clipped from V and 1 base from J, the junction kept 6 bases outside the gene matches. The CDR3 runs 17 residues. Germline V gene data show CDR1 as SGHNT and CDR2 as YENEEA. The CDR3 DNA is TGTGCCAGCAGCCTATCGGGACTAGCGGGACGCACAGATACGCAGTATTTT. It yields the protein CASSLSGLAGRTDTQYF.

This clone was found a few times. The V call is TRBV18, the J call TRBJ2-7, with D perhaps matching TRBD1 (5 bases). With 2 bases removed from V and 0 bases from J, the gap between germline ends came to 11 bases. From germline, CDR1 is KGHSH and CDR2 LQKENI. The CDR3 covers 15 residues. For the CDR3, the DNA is TGTGCCAGCTCACCAATCGTACAGGTCTCCTACGAGCAGTACTTC. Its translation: CASSPIVQVSYEQYF.

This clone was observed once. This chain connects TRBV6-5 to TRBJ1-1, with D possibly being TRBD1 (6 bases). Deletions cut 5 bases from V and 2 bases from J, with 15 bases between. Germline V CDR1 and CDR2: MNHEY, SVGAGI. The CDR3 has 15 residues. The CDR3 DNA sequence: TGTGCCAGCAGTCAGTTCGCGGGGGGCAACACTGAAGCTTTCTTT. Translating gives CASSQFAGGNTEAFF.

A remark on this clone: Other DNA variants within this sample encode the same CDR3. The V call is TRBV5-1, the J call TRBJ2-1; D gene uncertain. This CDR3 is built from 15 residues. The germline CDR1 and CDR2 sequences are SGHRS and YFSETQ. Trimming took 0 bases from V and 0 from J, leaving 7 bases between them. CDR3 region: CASSLAPGSYNEQFF. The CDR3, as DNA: TGCGCCAGCAGCTTGGCCCCGGGCTCCTACAATGAGCAGTTCTTC.

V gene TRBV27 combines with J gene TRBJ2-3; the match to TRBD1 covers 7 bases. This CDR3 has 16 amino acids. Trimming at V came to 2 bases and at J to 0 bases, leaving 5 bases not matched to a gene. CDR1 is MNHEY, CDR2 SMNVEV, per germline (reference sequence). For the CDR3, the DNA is TGTGCCAGCAGTTTACGGGGACAGTTTAGCACAGATACGCAGTATTTT. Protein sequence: CASSLRGQFSTDTQYF.

The CDR3 spells CASSLVGGPGGYTF. For the CDR3, the DNA is TGTGCCAGCAGCTTAGTGGGGGGGCCGGGTGGCTACACCTTC. V is TRBV7-3 and J is TRBJ1-2, with D maybe TRBD1 (6 bases). CDR1 is SGHTA and CDR2 is FQGTGA in the germline V gene. V was trimmed by 2 bases and J by 7 bases, leaving 14 bases between them. This CDR3 is built from 14 residues.

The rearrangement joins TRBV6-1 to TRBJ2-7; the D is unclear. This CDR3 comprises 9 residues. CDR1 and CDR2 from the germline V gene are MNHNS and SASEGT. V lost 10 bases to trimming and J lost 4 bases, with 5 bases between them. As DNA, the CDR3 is TGTGCCACCCATTACGAGCAGTACTTC. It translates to CATHYEQYF.